The 7 T cell receptor beta chains given below trace back to one sample, sequenced in a study of cytomegalovirus exposure and HLA in healthy donors. The table came from immunoSEQ multiplex PCR; TCRdb's copy has only in-frame clones and leaves some out. The sample includes roughly 230,000 clones, roughly 87% of them seen just once. The sample consisted of PBMCs. The receptors come from a woman between 25 and 40 years old in good health and CMV-seronegative.

This rearrangement joins TRBV18 to TRBJ2-1; unclear D gene. Germline V gene sequence: CDR1 KGHSH, CDR2 LQKENI. Trimming left V 5 bases short and J 5 bases short, with 10 bases between. The CDR3 sequence is 13 residues long. The CDR3 bases are TGTGCCAGCTCAAGACGCAGGAACAATGAGCAGTTCTTC. The encoded protein is CASSRRRNNEQFF.

V is TRBV7-3 and J is TRBJ2-3, with TRBD2 matching 7 bases. The CDR3 contains 15 residues. Per the germline V gene, CDR1 is SGHTA and CDR2 is FQGTGA. Losses at the gene ends were 3 bases for V and 4 bases for J; bases not matched to a gene: 7. The DNA of the CDR3 is TGTGCCAGCAGCTTTGGGTTAGCGGGTTCAGATACGCAGTATTTT. As protein: CASSFGLAGSDTQYF.

The chain carries TRBV11-2 and TRBJ2-1, with a weak D call TRBD2 (7 bases). This CDR3 has 14 residues. Germline V lookup: CDR1 SGHAT, CDR2 FQNNGV. V dropped 7 bases and J dropped 9 bases, with 19 bases sitting between them. The CDR3 loop reads CASNPWVGGGEQFF. The CDR3 DNA follows: TGTGCCAGCAACCCCTGGGTAGGGGGGGGTGAGCAGTTCTTC.

The chain is built from TRBV10-3 and TRBJ1-1; 8 bases are a match to TRBD1. CDR3 size: 14 residues. Per the germline V gene, CDR1 is ENHRY and CDR2 is SYGVKD. V shed 8 bases and J 4 bases; nucleotides not matched to a gene: 9. CDR3 bases: TGTGCCATCGCAAACAGGGGGACGCGCACTGAAGCTTTCTTT. Amino acid sequence: CAIANRGTRTEAFF.

This clone was found once. This chain connects TRBV19 to TRBJ2-1; D is perhaps TRBD2 (6 bases). The ends were cut back, 5 bases at V and 7 bases at J, with 21 bases in the middle. This CDR3 region has 16 residues. CDR1 and CDR2 (germline): LNHDA, SQIVND (reference sequence). CDR3 loop: CASSFWEDPSGNEQFF. For the CDR3, the DNA is TGTGCCAGTAGTTTCTGGGAGGACCCTTCAGGGAATGAGCAGTTCTTC.

The chain has TRBV9 and TRBJ2-4; D may be TRBD1 or TRBD2 (5 bases each). Germline CDR1 reads SGDLS; CDR2 reads YYNGEE. The CDR3 runs 16 residues. V lost 4 bases to trimming and J lost 1 base, with 15 bases between them. In DNA form, the CDR3 reads TGTGCCAGCAGCTCTCCTGGGGGTGGTGCCAAAAACATTCAGTACTTC. Translating it yields CASSSPGGGAKNIQYF.

In this sample, this clone turned up once. V and J are TRBV6-5 and TRBJ2-7; D perhaps matches TRBD1 (6 bases). CDR1 is MNHEY, CDR2 SVGAGI, per germline. The length of the CDR3 is 14 residues. The V gene lost 5 bases and the J gene lost 2 bases, with 13 bases spanning the gap. This chain's CDR3 is CASSRDPGAYEQYF. CDR3 coding DNA: TGTGCCAGCAGTAGGGACCCAGGGGCCTACGAGCAGTACTTC.